These T cell receptor beta chains were read from a single sample in a study of blood T cell repertoires in COVID-19. Assay used: immunoSEQ multiplex PCR; TCRdb lists only in-frame clones, some missing. Of 200,000 to 250,000 clones in the sample, approximately 85% were seen once. The material sequenced was peripheral blood. The receptor source for this set is a woman aged 45-59 years with active or convalescent COVID-19. CDR3s include the opening cysteine and the closing phenylalanine or tryptophan. D genes are given only for firm matches. Clone size is stated in some rows and not others, as once, few, many or a class when expanded.

D: -
size: few
V: TRBV21-1
J: TRBJ1-2
DNA: TGTGCCAGCCGAAAACGGCAGGGGAGAAGGAAGGATGGCTACACCTTC
CDR3: CASRKRQGRRKDGYTF

D: TRBD1
size: -
V: TRBV7-9
J: TRBJ1-2
DNA: TGTGCCAGCAGCTTAGATGACAGGGGGGATGGCTACACCTTC
CDR3: CASSLDDRGDGYTF

D: TRBD2
size: -
V: TRBV19
J: TRBJ2-7
DNA: TGTGCCAGCCCGTGGCGGGAGGGATCATCCTACGAGCAGTACTTC
CDR3: CASPWREGSSYEQYF

D: -
size: -
V: TRBV5-1
J: TRBJ2-2
DNA: TGCGCCAGCAGCTTGGCGCCAATGGGCGGGGCCGGGGAGCTGTTTTTT
CDR3: CASSLAPMGGAGELFF

D: -
size: -
V: TRBV19
J: TRBJ2-1
DNA: TGTGCCAGTAGCAAGGGAGGAAACTACAATGAGCAGTTCTTC
CDR3: CASSKGGNYNEQFF

D: TRBD1
size: -
V: TRBV25-1
J: TRBJ2-3
DNA: TGTGCCAGCAGTGAGCAACAGGGGGGCTCAGATACGCAGTATTTT
CDR3: CASSEQQGGSDTQYF

D: -
size: -
V: TRBV5-1
J: TRBJ1-2
DNA: TGCGCCAGCAGCTCTGGACAGCAGGGCTACACCTTC
CDR3: CASSSGQQGYTF

D: TRBD1
size: -
V: TRBV5-1
J: TRBJ1-1
DNA: TGCGCCAGCAGCAAAGGGACAGGAACGAACACTGAAGCTTTCTTT
CDR3: CASSKGTGTNTEAFF

D: -
size: once
V: TRBV10-3
J: TRBJ2-3
DNA: TGTGCCATCAGTGATCGGGAGCGTAGCACAGATACGCAGTATTTT
CDR3: CAISDRERSTDTQYF

D: TRBD1
size: -
V: TRBV19
J: TRBJ2-2
DNA: TGTGCCAGTAGTAAAGGGACAGATCTCACCGGGGAGCTGTTTTTT
CDR3: CASSKGTDLTGELFF

D: TRBD2
size: -
V: TRBV5-1
J: TRBJ2-2
DNA: TGCGCCAGCAGGGAACTAGCGGGAGGGCCCACCGGGGAGCTGTTTTTT
CDR3: CASRELAGGPTGELFF

D: -
size: -
V: TRBV9
J: TRBJ2-5
DNA: TGTGCCAGCAGCGTTGGACTAACTCAAGAGACCCAGTACTTC
CDR3: CASSVGLTQETQYF

D: -
size: -
V: TRBV9
J: TRBJ2-7
DNA: TGTGCCAGCAGCGTAGCTGGGACACCGAACTTCGAGCAGTACTTC
CDR3: CASSVAGTPNFEQYF

D: -
size: -
V: TRBV28
J: TRBJ2-7
DNA: TGTGCCAGCCCATTCAGCGGAGGGAGCTCCTACGAGCAGTACTTC
CDR3: CASPFSGGSSYEQYF

D: -
size: -
V: TRBV28
J: TRBJ1-6
DNA: TGTGCCAGCAGCCCCCCCCTTCTAGCCACCTATAATTCACCCCTCCACTTT
CDR3: CASSPPLLATYNSPLHF

D: TRBD1
size: -
V: TRBV18
J: TRBJ1-2
DNA: TGTGCCAGCTCACCCCCGGGACAGGCTGCCGCTGGGGGCTACACCTTC
CDR3: CASSPPGQAAAGGYTF

D: TRBD2
size: -
V: TRBV5-1
J: TRBJ2-1
DNA: TGCGCCAGCAGCTTGACCGGGACTAGCGGGGGGTGGAATGAGCAGTTCTTC
CDR3: CASSLTGTSGGWNEQFF

D: -
size: once
V: TRBV28
J: TRBJ1-1
DNA: TGTGCCAGCAGTTTCGGGAGCACTGAAGCTTTCTTT
CDR3: CASSFGSTEAFF

D: -
size: -
V: TRBV6-4
J: TRBJ1-2
DNA: TGTGCCAGCAGGGAACACGCAGTCTCGGGGGGCTACACCTTC
CDR3: CASREHAVSGGYTF

D: TRBD1
size: -
V: TRBV28
J: TRBJ1-1
DNA: TGTGCCAGCAGTCCCACGGGACAGGGGGCCACTGAAGCTTTCTTT
CDR3: CASSPTGQGATEAFF

D: TRBD2
size: -
V: TRBV14
J: TRBJ2-5
DNA: TGTGCCAGCAGCCAAGATCTTGGCGGGGGGGCCTTCGGTGGCGAGACCCAGTACTTC
CDR3: CASSQDLGGGAFGGETQYF

D: TRBD1
size: -
V: TRBV4-1
J: TRBJ1-2
DNA: TGCGCCAGCAGCCAAGATCCGGGGACAGGGGGCTATGGCTACACCTTC
CDR3: CASSQDPGTGGYGYTF

D: TRBD2
size: -
V: TRBV20-1
J: TRBJ2-7
DNA: TGCAGTGCTCGTGGGTGGTCCGGGAGGGCGATCCGCTCCTACGAGCAGTACTTC
CDR3: CSARGWSGRAIRSYEQYF

D: -
size: -
V: TRBV29-1
J: TRBJ1-1
DNA: TGCAGCGTAGCAATCCGGACAGCGAACACTGAAGCTTTCTTT
CDR3: CSVAIRTANTEAFF

D: TRBD1
size: -
V: TRBV18
J: TRBJ1-4
DNA: TGTGCCAGCTCACCGGACCCGTTGACCAGGGGGGATGAAAAACTGTTTTTT
CDR3: CASSPDPLTRGDEKLFF

D: TRBD1
size: -
V: TRBV28
J: TRBJ1-5
DNA: TGTGCCAGCAGTGAAACAGGGGTGGGCAATCAGCCCCAGCATTTT
CDR3: CASSETGVGNQPQHF

D: TRBD1
size: -
V: TRBV6-2/TRBV6-3
J: TRBJ2-7
DNA: TGTGCCAGCAGTGTCCGGGACAGGTTTTACGAGCAGTACTTC
CDR3: CASSVRDRFYEQYF

D: TRBD1
size: -
V: TRBV14
J: TRBJ1-6
DNA: TGTGCCAGCAGCCACACCGGGACAGCGAATTCACCCCTCCACTTT
CDR3: CASSHTGTANSPLHF

D: -
size: -
V: TRBV10-2
J: TRBJ2-2
DNA: TGCGCCACCATCAATTTGAACACCGGGGAGCTGTTTTTT
CDR3: CATINLNTGELFF

D: -
size: once
V: TRBV29-1
J: TRBJ2-5
DNA: TGCAGCGTTGTACGGGGGTATGGGGAGACCCAGTACTTC
CDR3: CSVVRGYGETQYF

D: -
size: -
V: TRBV5-6
J: TRBJ2-1
DNA: TGTGCCAGCAGCTTATCACGAGGGGGGGTCGATGAGCAGTTCTTC
CDR3: CASSLSRGGVDEQFF

D: TRBD1
size: -
V: TRBV19
J: TRBJ2-7
DNA: TGTGCCAGTAGCAGGGGGCCTTCCTACGAGCAGTACTTC
CDR3: CASSRGPSYEQYF

D: -
size: once
V: TRBV6-5
J: TRBJ1-4
DNA: TGTGCCAGCCTAAAGAATCAGGCAGGGTATGAAAAACTGTTTTTT
CDR3: CASLKNQAGYEKLFF

D: -
size: -
V: TRBV11-3
J: TRBJ2-3
DNA: TGTGCCAGCAGCTTAGGCGGGTCAGATACGCAGTATTTT
CDR3: CASSLGGSDTQYF

D: -
size: -
V: TRBV6-5
J: TRBJ1-4
DNA: TGTGCCAGCCAGTTGGGGACTGCAACTAATGAAAAACTGTTTTTT
CDR3: CASQLGTATNEKLFF

D: -
size: -
V: TRBV6-1
J: TRBJ1-2
DNA: TGTGCCAGCAGTGAATTCATCTATGGCTACACCTTC
CDR3: CASSEFIYGYTF

D: TRBD1
size: -
V: TRBV11-2
J: TRBJ2-3
DNA: TGTGCCAGCAGCTCATACCGACAGGGGTGGGGCACAGATACGCAGTATTTT
CDR3: CASSSYRQGWGTDTQYF

D: -
size: -
V: TRBV4-2
J: TRBJ1-6
DNA: TGTGCCAGCAGCCAAGAAAAACAGGCGAATTCACCCCTCCACTTT
CDR3: CASSQEKQANSPLHF

D: TRBD2
size: -
V: TRBV18
J: TRBJ2-3
DNA: TGTGCCAGCTCACCCCGACTAGCGGGGGGGCTTGAGACGCAGTATTTT
CDR3: CASSPRLAGGLETQYF

D: TRBD1
size: -
V: TRBV4-2
J: TRBJ2-4
DNA: TGTGCCAGCAGCCAAGCCGACAGGGTGGCCAAAAACATTCAGTACTTC
CDR3: CASSQADRVAKNIQYF